The clone carrying this T cell receptor (beta chain) was detected only a few times. The data belong to a study of spatial heterogeneity in lung cancer. Study-level information: Samples were donated by 72 untreated early-stage non-small cell lung cancer patients. For the average unique TCR and UMI combination, more than eight occurrences appeared in raw reads. Detection consistently captured more beta-chain sequences than alpha-chain sequences.

TCRdb re-derived calls from the 5' RACE reads in MiXCR, one entry per CDR3 protein. Of about 41,000 distinct CDR3 sequences in the sample, about 10% were seen once. Germline CDR1 reads SGHTS; CDR2 reads YDEGEE. The CDR3 is made up of 13 amino acids. V was pared by 4 bases and J by 4 bases, with 12 bases between. The time point denotes: blood at routine non-recurrence follow-up after resection. Material for sequencing was whole RNA from tumor, nontumor lung or frozen PBMC, left unsorted. The chain has TRBV5-8 and TRBJ2-7; D assignment may be TRBD1 or TRBD2 (5 bases each). This TCR came from a female donor with early-stage non-small cell lung cancer. The sequencing used PBMCs, collected at follow-up. The CDR3 is CASSPRDGYEQYF. CDR3 nucleotide sequence: TGTGCCAGCAGCCCCCGGGACGGATACGAGCAGTACTTC.